Given below is one TCR beta chain in context. In terms of age and location, participants ranged from roughly 18 to 95 years and lived in about 25 US areas. CDR1 MDHEN and CDR2 SYDVKM come from the germline V gene. The CDR3 has 14 amino acids. Germline trimming cut 8 bases from V and 3 bases from J; bases unmatched to any gene: 9. Authors' methods: It was from reference gene primer amplification that nucleated cell counts were estimated. Clones were read by immunoSEQ multiplex PCR, and TCRdb kept only the in-frame ones, dropping some. V and J calls and clone size follow that table, whereas D and trimming were derived from the DNA. This sample carries approximately 270,000 clones, around 90% of them seen once, and the ten largest clones take 2.5% to 3%. The data were obtained in a study of blood T cell repertoires in COVID-19. Overall study: T cells, B-cell-depleted T cells, or PBMCs provided the cDNA or gDNA that served as material.

The V and J genes are TRBV28 and TRBJ1-1; 7 bases match TRBD1. The TCR was taken from a middle-aged man who had been exposed to COVID-19. Sequences were obtained from PBMCs or T cells enriched from blood (not recorded which). The CDR3 sequence: CASRDRAGYTEAFF. In DNA, the CDR3 is TGTGCCAGCCGAGACAGGGCTGGGTACACTGAAGCTTTCTTT.